This TCR beta chain emerged from a study of cytomegalovirus exposure and HLA in healthy donors. Primers: 60 Vbeta forward and 13 Jbeta reverse. Sequencing used immunoSEQ multiplex PCR; TCRdb keeps in-frame clones, though not all of them. The data contain a few hundred thousand clones, around 89% of them seen just once; the ten biggest clones take up over 0.95%. The germline CDR1 and CDR2 sequences are MNHEY and SMNVEV (reference sequence). The length of the CDR3 is 15 residues. After removal of 6 bases from V and 6 bases from J, the junction contained 6 bases not matched to a gene. This chain links TRBV27 with TRBJ2-1; TRBD2 matches 12 bases. The source material was PBMCs. This sequence originates from a woman aged 18-30 years in good health and CMV-seronegative. The DNA for the CDR3 is TGTGCCAGCAGACCTCTAGCGGGAGGGGCCAATGAGCAGTTCTTC. This codes for CASRPLAGGANEQFF.